Listed below are T cell receptor beta chains from one sample, sequenced in a study of blood T cell repertoires in COVID-19. Only in-frame clones appear in the TCRdb table, and some are missing; sequencing was by immunoSEQ multiplex PCR. The sample yields about 210,000 clones, just under 85% seen once. Sequenced sample: peripheral blood. These receptors were collected from a woman in her forties or fifties with active or convalescent COVID-19. Each CDR3 is given with its conserved first and last residue. Each record gives: clone size, J gene, D gene, V gene, CDR3 DNA, CDR3 protein. The D gene is left open where the match is weak. Size values are once, few and many counts, or a class for expanded clones, and some rows have none.

clone size: few; J gene: TRBJ1-2; D gene: .; V gene: TRBV30; CDR3 DNA: TGTGCCTGGAGTGGAACAGGGAAGGGGCACACCTTC; CDR3 protein: CAWSGTGKGHTF
clone size: .; J gene: TRBJ1-5; D gene: .; V gene: TRBV10-1; CDR3 DNA: TGCGCCAGCAGTGCCGGGAGCAATCAGCCCCAGCATTTT; CDR3 protein: CASSAGSNQPQHF
clone size: .; J gene: TRBJ2-1; D gene: TRBD1; V gene: TRBV5-5; CDR3 DNA: TGTGCCAGCAGCCTATGGACAGGCTACAATGAGCAGTTCTTC; CDR3 protein: CASSLWTGYNEQFF
clone size: .; J gene: TRBJ2-1; D gene: TRBD2; V gene: TRBV5-4; CDR3 DNA: TGTGCCAGCAGCTTGGACGGGAGGAAGGGGTCCTACAATGAGCAGTTCTTC; CDR3 protein: CASSLDGRKGSYNEQFF
clone size: .; J gene: TRBJ1-2; D gene: TRBD1; V gene: TRBV2; CDR3 DNA: TGTGCCAGCAGGGGTACATTACAGGGGGCTAGCTATGGCTACACCTTC; CDR3 protein: CASRGTLQGASYGYTF
clone size: few; J gene: TRBJ1-2; D gene: .; V gene: TRBV15; CDR3 DNA: TGTGCCACCAGCAGAGATGTCGGACAGGGCTACACCTTC; CDR3 protein: CATSRDVGQGYTF
clone size: many; J gene: TRBJ1-5; D gene: TRBD1; V gene: TRBV27; CDR3 DNA: TGTGCCAGCAGTTTTTTGACAGGGGGTCAGCCCCAGCATTTT; CDR3 protein: CASSFLTGGQPQHF
clone size: .; J gene: TRBJ2-1; D gene: .; V gene: TRBV5-1; CDR3 DNA: TGCGCCAGCACACTTCCGGGGAGATCCTACAATGAGCAGTTCTTC; CDR3 protein: CASTLPGRSYNEQFF
clone size: .; J gene: TRBJ2-2; D gene: TRBD1; V gene: TRBV5-1; CDR3 DNA: TGCGCCAGCAGATCCGGGACAGGGGGAGCCGGGGAGCTGTTTTTT; CDR3 protein: CASRSGTGGAGELFF
clone size: .; J gene: TRBJ2-3; D gene: TRBD1; V gene: TRBV9; CDR3 DNA: TGTGCCAGCAGCGTGCTACCGGGACAGGGGTCAGATACGCAGTATTTT; CDR3 protein: CASSVLPGQGSDTQYF
clone size: .; J gene: TRBJ2-3; D gene: TRBD2; V gene: TRBV29-1; CDR3 DNA: TGCAGCCCGAGCGGGACTAGCGTAGATCCAGATACGCAGTATTTT; CDR3 protein: CSPSGTSVDPDTQYF
clone size: few; J gene: TRBJ2-2; D gene: .; V gene: TRBV9; CDR3 DNA: TGTGCCAGCACGGGGAACACCGGGGAGCTGTTTTTT; CDR3 protein: CASTGNTGELFF
clone size: .; J gene: TRBJ1-6; D gene: .; V gene: TRBV9; CDR3 DNA: TGTGCCAGCAGCGTAGGAGGGATCAATTCACCCCTCCACTTT; CDR3 protein: CASSVGGINSPLHF
clone size: .; J gene: TRBJ1-2; D gene: .; V gene: TRBV19; CDR3 DNA: TGTGCCAGTAGTATCTCATCAGGGAGGGCGCTTGGCTACACCTTC; CDR3 protein: CASSISSGRALGYTF
clone size: .; J gene: TRBJ1-2; D gene: TRBD1; V gene: TRBV2; CDR3 DNA: TGTGCCAGCGCGTTATCAGGACAGGGGGCGGGCTACACCTTC; CDR3 protein: CASALSGQGAGYTF
clone size: few; J gene: TRBJ1-1; D gene: .; V gene: TRBV12-3/TRBV12-4; CDR3 DNA: TGTGCCAGCAGCCGGGGGATGAACACTGAAGCTTTCTTT; CDR3 protein: CASSRGMNTEAFF
clone size: .; J gene: TRBJ2-6; D gene: .; V gene: TRBV2; CDR3 DNA: TGTGCCAGCAGTGCCCTCGGGGCCAACGTCCTGACTTTC; CDR3 protein: CASSALGANVLTF
clone size: .; J gene: TRBJ1-5; D gene: TRBD1; V gene: TRBV10-2; CDR3 DNA: TGCGCCAGCAACGGACAGGGTCGAAGTCAGCCCCAGCATTTT; CDR3 protein: CASNGQGRSQPQHF
clone size: .; J gene: TRBJ1-4; D gene: .; V gene: TRBV20-1; CDR3 DNA: TGCAGCGCTCGAGGGCATGAAAAACTGTTTTTT; CDR3 protein: CSARGHEKLFF
clone size: .; J gene: TRBJ2-1; D gene: .; V gene: TRBV7-9; CDR3 DNA: TGTGCCAGCAGCCCCGCGGGTGAGCAGTTCTTC; CDR3 protein: CASSPAGEQFF
clone size: .; J gene: TRBJ2-5; D gene: .; V gene: TRBV6-6; CDR3 DNA: TGTGCCACCTTCCCCTCGGGGTCTGAGACCCAGTACTTC; CDR3 protein: CATFPSGSETQYF
clone size: .; J gene: TRBJ1-3; D gene: TRBD1; V gene: TRBV28; CDR3 DNA: TGTGCCAGCAGTCGCCGGGACAGCTCTGGAAACACCATATATTTT; CDR3 protein: CASSRRDSSGNTIYF
clone size: .; J gene: TRBJ1-2; D gene: .; V gene: TRBV27; CDR3 DNA: TGTGCCAGCAGTTTATCCCCTGCCCAGATAAAGGGCTACACCTTC; CDR3 protein: CASSLSPAQIKGYTF
clone size: .; J gene: TRBJ2-3; D gene: TRBD1; V gene: TRBV7-9; CDR3 DNA: TGTGCCAGCAGCTTTCGCGAGAACAGGGGGCTCCCAGATACGCAGTATTTT; CDR3 protein: CASSFRENRGLPDTQYF
clone size: .; J gene: TRBJ2-7; D gene: TRBD2; V gene: TRBV5-4; CDR3 DNA: TGTGCCAGCAGGAAGGCGGGAGGGGTTACCTACGAGCAGTACTTC; CDR3 protein: CASRKAGGVTYEQYF